The 30 T cell receptor beta chains listed next were all sequenced from one sample in a study of blood T cell repertoires in COVID-19. Produced via immunoSEQ multiplex PCR; TCRdb's table is partial and in-frame only. The repertoire holds some 96,000 clones, with approximately 82% as singletons. The source material was peripheral blood. All receptors come from a human donor in a cohort sampled during active COVID-19.

The chain joins TRBV15 to TRBJ1-3; TRBD1 aligns across 7 bases. V lost 5 bases, J lost 0 bases, and 13 bases stayed unmatched. Per germline, CDR1 LNHNV and CDR2 YYDKDF (reference sequence). This CDR3 is 18 amino acids long. The CDR3 DNA reads as TGTGCCACCAGCTTCCGGACAGGAACCTTAGACTCTGGAAACACCATATATTTT. Protein product: CATSFRTGTLDSGNTIYF.

The gene calls are TRBV19 and TRBJ2-7; 7 bases align to TRBD1. The CDR3 length is 14 residues. The J segment lost 4 bases and the V segment lost 1 base, leaving 4 bases of the junction unmatched. CDR1 and CDR2 (germline): LNHDA, SQIVND (reference sequence). The CDR3 DNA sequence: TGTGCCAGTAGTATAGGGACAGGCCCGTACGAGCAGTACTTC. Translation: CASSIGTGPYEQYF.

Comment on this clone: An end of the junction does not agree with germline; a read error may underlie this. The genes are TRBV28 and TRBJ2-5, with a possible D match to TRBD2 (6 bases). Germline CDR1 reads MDHEN; CDR2 reads SYDVKM. CDR3 length equals 17 residues. The CDR3 sequence is CASCLGGGRAIQETQYF. As DNA, the CDR3 is TGTGCCAGCTGTTTGGGGGGTGGGCGGGCTATCCAAGAGACCCAGTACTTC.

This clone occurred once. The rearrangement links TRBV21-1 to TRBJ2-2; the table names TRBD2, a call not compared with the DNA. TRBV21-1 is listed as a pseudogene. The CDR3 spans 15 residues. The chain's CDR3 is CASSFYGENTGELFF. The CDR3 region has the DNA TGTGCCAGCAGTTTCTACGGGGAGAACACCGGGGAGCTGTTTTTT.

This clone has a handful of counts. V gene TRBV2 combines with J gene TRBJ1-1, with D hard to call. CDR1 and CDR2 (germline): SNHLY, FYNNEI. V was clipped by 5 bases and J by 7 bases, with 5 bases between them. This CDR3 region has 10 residues. The CDR3 DNA sequence: TGTGCCAGCAGTCCCTATGAAGCTTTCTTT. Translating it yields CASSPYEAFF.

This clone came up once. This CDR3 reads CASSQSGSGAQETQYF. The CDR3 coding sequence is TGCGCCAGCAGCCAAAGCGGGAGTGGGGCTCAAGAGACCCAGTACTTC. The chain links TRBV4-1 to TRBJ2-5, with TRBD2 identical over 8 bases. The CDR3 is 16 residues long. Per the germline V gene, CDR1 is MGHRA and CDR2 is YSYEKL. The V segment lost 2 bases and the J segment 2 bases; nucleotides outside the gene matches: 7.

This clone occurred once. This sequence joins TRBV5-1 and TRBJ1-1, with D tentatively TRBD1 (6 bases). V lost 6 bases to trimming and J lost 5 bases, with 20 bases between them. The germline gives CDR1 SGHRS, CDR2 YFSETQ. There are 15 residues in the CDR3. The CDR3 region is CASTPEAGVDTEAFF. In nucleotides, the CDR3 is TGCGCCAGCACCCCCGAAGCAGGGGTCGATACTGAAGCTTTCTTT.

The chain carries TRBV2 and TRBJ1-3; D gene uncertain. The CDR3 totals 12 residues. Trimming removed 7 bases at V and 2 bases at J, with 6 bases between. Germline assignment: CDR1 SNHLY and CDR2 FYNNEI. The CDR3 loop reads CASTFAGNTIYF. CDR3 sequence (DNA): TGTGCCAGCACCTTCGCTGGAAACACCATATATTTT.

The gene calls are TRBV14 and TRBJ1-6, with D maybe TRBD1 (5 bases). The germline CDR1 and CDR2 sequences are SGHDN and FVKESK. Trimming removed 4 bases at V and 8 bases at J, with 12 bases between. CDR3 length: 14 amino acids. The CDR3 reads CASSRSGGDSPLHF. CDR3 nucleotides: TGTGCCAGCAGCCGGAGCGGGGGGGATTCACCCCTCCACTTT.

This clone was seen a single time. The rearrangement links TRBV28 to TRBJ2-7, with D maybe TRBD2 (5 bases). The CDR3 totals 16 residues. Germline CDR1 MDHEN, CDR2 SYDVKM. Trimming took 2 bases from V and 0 from J, leaving 14 bases between them. CDR3 in amino acids: CASSLRGAAHSYEQYF. CDR3 in DNA: TGTGCCAGCAGTTTACGGGGAGCGGCACACTCCTACGAGCAGTACTTC.

The rearrangement links TRBV28 to TRBJ1-5, with TRBD1 matching 9 bases. The CDR3 covers 20 residues. Germline V gene data show CDR1 as MDHEN and CDR2 as SYDVKM. V dropped 8 bases and J dropped 0; count of bases not matched to a gene: 20. The CDR3 DNA reads TGTGCCAGCGCTCGGAGGTGGGGACAGGGTTCGGGCTATAGCAATCAGCCCCAGCATTTT. This sequence encodes CASARRWGQGSGYSNQPQHF.

The rearrangement links TRBV18 to TRBJ2-1; 7 positions match TRBD1. CDR1 and CDR2 from the germline V gene are KGHSH and LQKENI. This CDR3 is built from 16 residues. With 1 base clipped from V and 3 bases from J, the junction kept 6 bases outside the gene matches. This CDR3 reads CASSPQGGEIYNEQFF. CDR3 sequence (DNA): TGTGCCAGCTCACCACAAGGGGGCGAAATCTACAATGAGCAGTTCTTC.

V and J are TRBV5-6 and TRBJ1-4, with TRBD1 matching over 8 bases. V was clipped by 0 bases and J by 8 bases; unmatched bases: 6. CDR1 and CDR2 from the germline V gene are SGHDT and YYEEEE. The CDR3 loop spans 15 amino acids. DNA of the CDR3: TGTGCCAGCAGCTTGGTGGACAGGGACGGCGAAAAACTGTTTTTT. Translated, it gives CASSLVDRDGEKLFF.

V is TRBV3-1 (or the pseudogene TRBV3-2) and J is TRBJ2-5, with 7 positions matching TRBD2. The germline CDR1 and CDR2 sequences are LGHDT and YNNKEL (reference sequence). The CDR3 is 16 amino acids. Trimming at V came to 1 base and at J to 4 bases, leaving 9 bases not matched to a gene. The CDR3 protein is CASSQVAAGRGETQYF. CDR3 nucleotide sequence: TGTGCCAGCAGCCAAGTAGCGGCGGGGAGGGGAGAGACCCAGTACTTC.

This chain links TRBV7-2 with TRBJ1-3; no definite D call. The germline V gene encodes CDR1 SGHTA and CDR2 FQGNSA. The ends were cut back, 1 base at V and 1 base at J, with 11 bases in the middle. The CDR3 covers 16 residues. CDR3 loop: CASSLVRRGSGNTIYF. CDR3 nucleotides: TGTGCCAGCAGCTTAGTACGGAGAGGATCTGGAAACACCATATATTTT.

This clone was seen a handful of times. This chain joins TRBV28 and TRBJ2-7, with 7 nucleotides matching TRBD1. V lost 6 bases, J lost 5 bases, and 16 bases stayed unmatched. CDR1 MDHEN and CDR2 SYDVKM come from the germline V gene. The CDR3 is 16 amino acids. The CDR3 sequence is CASSSPEGHRGHEQYF. In DNA form, the CDR3 reads TGTGCCAGCAGCTCGCCCGAGGGGCACAGGGGCCACGAGCAGTACTTC. The full variable domain, completed using reference TRBV28 and TRBJ2-7, is DVKVTQSSRYLVKRTGEKVFLECVQDMDHENMFWYRQDPGLGLRLIYFSYDVKMKEKGDIPEGYSVSREKKERFSLILESASTNQTSMYLCASSSPEGHRGHEQYFGPGTRLTVT.

This clone was seen once. Written as DNA, the CDR3 is TGTGCCAGTGCCAGGGTCGGCGACCGGTACAATGAGCAGTTCTTC. This encodes CASARVGDRYNEQFF. The genes are TRBV9 and TRBJ2-1, with D perhaps TRBD1 (5 bases). CDR3 length: 15 residues. In germline, CDR1 is SGDLS, CDR2 YYNGEE. The V and J ends lost 8 bases and 4 bases respectively, with 19 bases between them.

The table lists this clone with a count of one. The chain recombines TRBV7-3 with TRBJ2-3; D gene uncertain. The CDR3 is 13 residues long. Germline V gives CDR1 SGHTA, CDR2 FQGTGA. V lost 3 bases, J lost 1 base, and 5 bases lay in between. The CDR3 DNA reads TGTGCCAGCAGCTTCAGCGGCACAGATACGCAGTATTTT. This encodes CASSFSGTDTQYF.

This chain links TRBV11-2 with TRBJ1-1, with no clear D. The CDR3 is 14 residues long. Germline lookup yields CDR1 SGHAT and CDR2 FQNNGV. Trimming cost V 5 bases and J 7 bases, with 17 bases left between them. CDR3 sequence reads: CASSLTSGNGEAFF. CDR3 nucleotides: TGTGCCAGCAGCCTAACCTCAGGAAACGGTGAAGCTTTCTTT.

The chain links TRBV29-1 to TRBJ1-1; possible D gene TRBD1, 5 bases. CDR1 and CDR2 from the germline V gene are SQVTM and ANQGSEA. The length of the CDR3 is 12 residues. V dropped 4 bases and J dropped 11 bases, with 17 bases sitting between them. CDR3 sequence (DNA): TGCAGCGTTGGGGGCAGCACCCTAGGGGCTTTCTTT. It is translated as CSVGGSTLGAFF.

The chain combines TRBV11-3 with TRBJ1-1; D remains ambiguous. The CDR3 has 15 residues. The V gene's germline CDR1 is SGHNT and CDR2 YENEEA. Trimming took 5 bases from V and 4 from J, leaving 17 bases between them. CDR3 sequence: CASSLGTGSVTEAFF. The CDR3 DNA sequence: TGTGCCAGCAGCCTCGGTACCGGGTCAGTCACTGAAGCTTTCTTT.

The V call is TRBV5-4, the J call TRBJ1-2; 8 bases map to TRBD1. Germline values: CDR1 SGHNT, CDR2 YYREEE (reference sequence). Germline trimming cut 4 bases from V and 4 bases from J; bases unmatched to any gene: 6. The CDR3 has 14 amino acids. CDR3: CASSEKTGGYGYTF. CDR3 coding DNA: TGTGCCAGCAGCGAAAAAACAGGGGGCTATGGCTACACCTTC.

The genes are TRBV6-2 or TRBV6-3 and TRBJ1-2; D not resolved. The CDR3 has 15 residues. Germline V gene sequence: CDR1 MNHEY, CDR2 SVGEGT. Trimming removed 6 bases from V and 0 bases from J, with 14 bases in between. The CDR3 DNA is TGTGCCAGCAGCCCCCTTACGCCAGCTAACTATGGCTACACCTTC. It specifies CASSPLTPANYGYTF.

This chain connects TRBV11-2 to TRBJ2-7; 8 bases map to TRBD1. Germline V gene data show CDR1 as SGHAT and CDR2 as FQNNGV. The CDR3 is 14 amino acids. Germline trimming cut 5 bases from V and 2 bases from J; bases unmatched to any gene: 5. CDR3 protein: CASSRQGTTYEQYF. The CDR3 DNA reads as TGTGCCAGCAGCCGACAGGGGACGACCTACGAGCAGTACTTC. Full variable domain (missing parts from reference TRBV11-2 and TRBJ2-7): EAGVAQSPRYKIIEKRQSVAFWCNPISGHATLYWYQQILGQGPKLLIQFQNNGVVDDSQLPKDRFSAERLKGVDSTLKIQPAKLEDSAVYLCASSRQGTTYEQYFGPGTRLTVT.

The chain has TRBV19 and TRBJ1-1, with 9 bases fitting TRBD1. From germline, CDR1 is LNHDA and CDR2 SQIVND (reference sequence). V lost 4 bases to trimming and J lost 5 bases; unmatched junction nucleotides: 8. The CDR3 is made up of 15 amino acids. Here the CDR3 reads CASSTTGGAGTEAFF. CDR3 DNA: TGTGCCAGTAGTACAACAGGGGGCGCCGGGACTGAAGCTTTCTTT.

The chain joins TRBV7-2 to TRBJ2-7, with TRBD2 identical over 9 bases. Germline V gene sequence: CDR1 SGHTA, CDR2 FQGNSA. The CDR3 is made up of 17 amino acids. Unmatched junction bases numbered 7, after V lost 1 base and J lost 0 bases. In nucleotides, the CDR3 is TGTGCCAGCAGCTTAGATAGCACTAGCGGGTACTCCTACGAGCAGTACTTC. Translation gives CASSLDSTSGYSYEQYF.

The genes are TRBV5-1 and TRBJ1-1; tentative D call: TRBD1 (5 bases). The ends were cut back, 2 bases at V and 3 bases at J, with 14 bases in the middle. CDR3 length: 15 residues. Germline values: CDR1 SGHRS, CDR2 YFSETQ. CDR3 loop: CASSLTRAEDTEAFF. The CDR3 region has the DNA TGCGCCAGCAGCTTAACCAGGGCTGAGGACACTGAAGCTTTCTTT.

The chain is built from TRBV20-1 and TRBJ2-5; D remains unclear. The CDR3 length is 11 residues. V dropped 3 bases and J dropped 3 bases, with 5 bases sitting between them. The V gene's germline CDR1 is DFQATT and CDR2 SNEGSKA (reference sequence). This CDR3 reads CSASAEETQYF. The CDR3 DNA follows: TGCAGTGCTAGCGCAGAAGAGACCCAGTACTTC.

There are a few counts of this clone. The chain couples TRBV12-3 or TRBV12-4 to TRBJ1-4; D not certain. V lost 5 bases and J lost 8, with 12 bases in between. The CDR3 has 13 amino acids. The DNA for the CDR3 is TGTGCCAGCAGTGTACTCACTCGGGAAAAACTGTTTTTT. Translated: CASSVLTREKLFF.

This chain connects TRBV6-6 to TRBJ2-7, with 9 bases lining up with TRBD1. Trimming removed 1 base from V and 5 bases from J; junction bases left unmatched: 9. The CDR3 is 16 amino acids. Germline lookup yields CDR1 MNHNY and CDR2 SVGAGI (reference sequence). In DNA, the CDR3 is TGTGCCAGCAGTTACTTCCGGGACAGGGTCACCCACGAGCAGTACTTC. It codes for CASSYFRDRVTHEQYF.